The sequence of this T cell receptor beta chain was determined in a study of T cells in Graves' hyperthyroidism and ophthalmopathy (dated by TCRdb to 2018 to 2020). Broadly, across the study: Peripheral blood samples were taken at initial diagnosis, before any treatment was given. To identify distinguishing TCR V-J signatures, a discovery cohort of 90 to 100 patients was used, comprising 43 with Graves' ophthalmopathy and some 57 with stable Graves' hyperthyroidism. Prospective prediction of ophthalmopathy was tested in an independent validation cohort consisting of 18 to 20 hyperthyroidism patients and over 15 patients who later progressed to ophthalmopathy. The 90 to 100 discovery patients were randomly split 7:3 into training and test sets. In roughly six Graves' hyperthyroidism patients, the study also compared T-cell repertoires from thyroid tissue with T-cell repertoires from blood. After blood sampling, hyperthyroidism patients were treated with methimazole at a starting dose of 30 mg daily, and ophthalmopathy patients were treated with high-dose intravenous methylprednisolone. TCR Vbeta CDR3 sequencing of 120 to 150 peripheral blood samples (under 45 ophthalmopathy, about 80 hyperthyroidism and some 17 progressor patients) is reported in the paper.

In the case of this clonotype: Its antigen is unknown. No clone much larger than this one lies a single base away; base qualities are absent.

A distance of 19 bases separates the germline ends of V and J, which lose 8 bases and 2 bases respectively. The CDR3 covers 17 residues, taking in both the cysteine and the phenylalanine. Just CDR3 DNA is preserved here, 51 bases in frame from base 1. The germline V gene provides CDR1 MRHNA and CDR2 SNTAGT. A patient counted as having stable Graves' hyperthyroidism if no progression to ophthalmopathy occurred over 18 months of follow-up. Hyperthyroidism patients were aged 18 to 65 years and newly diagnosed, with disease duration of less than 2 months. Exclusion was applied to patients with uncontrolled infections, other autoimmune diseases, pregnancy or lactation. Diagnoses were established on the basis of clinical symptoms, serum thyroxine and TRAb, thyroid ultrasound, and orbital computed tomography. PBMCs were separated from roughly 10 ml of fresh peripheral blood using Ficoll-Paque density gradient centrifugation. Trizol reagent was used to extract total RNA, and RNA quality was then checked on an Agilent 2100 Bioanalyzer.

TCR beta CDR3 regions were amplified from RNA transcripts. A first-round RT-PCR of the TCR CDR3 used the HTBI primer set with the Qiagen OneStep RT-PCR kit. Libraries were constructed in a second round of multiplex PCR, after which size selection and purification were carried out. Sequencing of the libraries was done on an Illumina HiSeq2000 using paired-end 100 bp reads. Per the authors' processing: Raw data were processed with SOAPnuke, discarding reads with adapters, uncalled bases, mean Phred below 15, or no exact constant-primer or identifier match. High-quality paired reads were merged using COPE v1.2.5, and each unique nucleotide sequence was defined as a clonotype. MiTCR v1.1 was used to align clonotypes to the IMGT TRBV, TRBD and TRBJ reference segments. The analysis was restricted to V-J combinations with a frequency above 0.0001, which together covered approximately 99% of the repertoires. The TCS score was defined as the ratio of F50 (clonal expansion) to E x V (chaos), calculated using BLOSUM62-based TCRdist between CDR3 peptides within each V-J. Welch's t-statistics and random forest reduced 450 to 600 V-J features to roughly 13, which were used in a naive Bayes classifier (R e1071). The Morisita-Horn index was used to measure how similar the thyroid and blood repertoires were. In-frame beta chains were kept once TCRdb had trimmed the public reads at Q25 with fastp and called clones with MiXCR. Duplicate CDR3 protein sequences are folded into a single record with the most common DNA and genes. The V and J calls shown here were made by TCRdb, not taken from the authors' results. The sample records over 700,000 distinct CDR3 sequences, roughly a third of which are singletons. Jointly, the top ten make up roughly 30% of the sample.

Here is what the overall study found, with its caveats: No statistical method was used to fix the sample size in advance, and group allocation was not hidden from the investigators. Most expanded thyroid clonotypes (frequency above 0.001) were also detected in blood, suggesting blood repertoires may reflect thyroid immune responses. In cross-validation, a model built on a 13 V-J signature told ophthalmopathy apart from stable hyperthyroidism with roughly 87% sensitivity and 81% to 82% specificity, and in testing the same model reached 80%/75%. In validation, the model predicted progression to ophthalmopathy with approximately 71% sensitivity and roughly 72% specificity, a median of 6.5 months before onset.

The TCR sequence derives from a woman aged 40 to 50 with Graves' hyperthyroidism. The V gene is TRBV6-4 and the J gene is TRBJ2-6; TRBD1 is a possible D gene, resting on 6 matching bases. Sequencing input: blood. The DNA sequence is given as TGTGCCAGCGTCGTACAGATTACAGGGACTGGGGCCAACGTCCTGACTTTC. It specifies CASVVQITGTGANVLTF.